This TCR beta chain was identified in a study of cytomegalovirus exposure and HLA in healthy donors. After removal of 4 bases from V and 0 bases from J, the junction contained 6 bases not matched to a gene. The CDR3 has 16 amino acids. Per germline, CDR1 SGHDT and CDR2 YYEEEE. The PCR contained 60 Vbeta and 13 Jbeta primers. TCRdb's table, derived via immunoSEQ multiplex PCR, lists solely in-frame clones and lacks some. The repertoire holds some 25,000 clones, roughly 73% seen once, with approximately 4.9% in the top ten. Material for sequencing was PBMCs. The receptor comes from a male donor in good health and CMV-seronegative. This chain uses TRBV5-6 with TRBJ2-1; 8 positions match TRBD2. CDR3 loop: CASSPRSGSSYNEQFF. The CDR3 DNA reads as TGTGCCAGCAGCCCCCGAAGCGGGAGCTCCTACAATGAGCAGTTCTTC.